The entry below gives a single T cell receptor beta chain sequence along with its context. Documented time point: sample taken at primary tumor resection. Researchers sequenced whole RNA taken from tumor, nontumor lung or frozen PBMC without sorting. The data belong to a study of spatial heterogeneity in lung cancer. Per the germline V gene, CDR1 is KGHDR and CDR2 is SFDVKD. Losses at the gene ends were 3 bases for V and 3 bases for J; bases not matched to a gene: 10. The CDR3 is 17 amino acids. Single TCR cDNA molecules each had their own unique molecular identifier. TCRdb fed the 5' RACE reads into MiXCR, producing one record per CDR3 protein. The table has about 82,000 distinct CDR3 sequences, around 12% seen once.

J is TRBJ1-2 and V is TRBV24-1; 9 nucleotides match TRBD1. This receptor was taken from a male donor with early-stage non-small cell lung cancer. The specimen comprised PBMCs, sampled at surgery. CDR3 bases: TGTGCCACCAGTGATCAAAATACCGGGACAGGGCACTATGGCTACACCTTC. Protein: CATSDQNTGTGHYGYTF.